Listed below are T cell receptor beta chains from one sample, sequenced in a study of T cell repertoires in cytomegalovirus infection. TCRdb fed the reads into MiXCR, producing one record per CDR3 protein. The table has 350,000 to 500,000 distinct CDR3 sequences, around 32% seen once; the top ten hold roughly an eighth. Sequencing used PBMCs. These receptor sequences come from a human donor in good health (CMV status not recorded). Some clones in this sample may be carry-over from other donors' samples. Each CDR3 is given with its conserved first and last residue. Each record gives: clone size, V gene, CDR3 protein. Only part of the rows carry a size: once, few, many, or a class if the clone is expanded.

many	TRBV6-1	CASSKGAENQPQHF
few	TRBV5-4	CASSLVAGVNTEAFF
-	TRBV6-2/TRBV6-3	CASKGNRDHTDTQYF
few	TRBV5-5	CASSLTRALSEQYF
few	TRBV6-1	CASSESSTGGNEQFF
-	TRBV7-2	CASSLTSSYFYTF
many	TRBV7-6	CASSFLGGGSRDNEQFF
-	TRBV19	CASIMGQISGANVLTF
few	TRBV6-8	CASSFLGQGNYEQYF
few	TRBV19	CASSMAWGFGYTF
-	TRBV20-1	CSAPVIGLTINQPQHF
few	TRBV6-1	CASREAGDSTDTQYF
-	TRBV7-4	CASSLDRTHYYEQYF
-	TRBV11-2	CASSNLQGAKADTQYF
-	TRBV7-2	CASSPSPGRTEAFF